Shown below are 30 T cell receptor beta chains from a single sample sequenced in a study of shared clonotypes between healthy human individuals. The protocol was immunoSEQ multiplex PCR, while the TCRdb copy is restricted to in-frame clones and leaves out a portion. The sample includes approximately 2,200,000 clones, about 92% of them seen just once. Terminally differentiated effector memory CD45RA+ cells were left out of the naive CD8 fraction, which was CD45RO-negative and positively selected for CCR7. Input material: naive CD8+ T cells from PBMCs. The receptors were sampled from a man aged 18 to 30 in good health. Some clones in this sample may be carry-over from other donors' samples.

The genes are TRBV7-2 and TRBJ2-7; tentatively, D is TRBD2 (5 bases). The germline V and J ends were trimmed by 4 bases and 0 bases, with 13 bases remaining between them. The CDR3 length is 15 residues. From germline, CDR1 is SGHTA and CDR2 FQGNSA. Written as DNA, the CDR3 is TGTGCCAGCAGCTCCCCCACGCGGGCCTCCTACGAGCAGTACTTC. Translated, it gives CASSSPTRASYEQYF. The full variable domain, with the rest looked up from reference TRBV7-2 and TRBJ2-7, is GAGVSQSPSNKVTEKGKDVELRCDPISGHTALYWYRQSLGQGLEFLIYFQGNSAPDKSGLPSDRFSAERTGGSVSTLTIQRTQQEDSAVYLCASSSPTRASYEQYFGPGTRLTVT.

The genes are TRBV27 and TRBJ1-2, with D possibly being TRBD1 (6 bases). The CDR3 contains 17 residues. Germline loops: CDR1 MNHEY, CDR2 SMNVEV (reference sequence). V lost 7 bases and J 4 bases, leaving 25 bases between the germline ends. In DNA, the CDR3 is TGTGCCAGCAATCGGAACCACGACAGGTCCAGGATCTATGGCTACACCTTC. Its protein product is CASNRNHDRSRIYGYTF.

In this sample, this clone turned up once. V and J are TRBV15 and TRBJ2-5, with D unresolved. Per the germline V gene, CDR1 is LNHNV and CDR2 is YYDKDF (reference sequence). With 5 bases removed from V and 5 bases from J, the gap between germline ends came to 18 bases. The CDR3 contains 15 residues. CDR3 nucleotides: TGTGCCACCAGCGTCCATGTGGGTCGTGGGGAGACCCAGTACTTC. The encoded protein is CATSVHVGRGETQYF.

The table lists this clone with a few counts. The CDR3 DNA reads TGTGCCAGTAGTATTGGCCTAGCGGGGGGGACGTGGTACTTC. Residues: CASSIGLAGGTWYF. The chain couples TRBV19 to TRBJ2-5; 12 bases are shared with TRBD2. Per germline, CDR1 LNHDA and CDR2 SQIVND (reference sequence). CDR3 size: 14 residues. V lost 3 bases to trimming and J lost 13 bases; unmatched junction nucleotides: 9.

The chain links TRBV6-6 to TRBJ1-1; no clear D gene. Between the trimmed V and J ends, which lost 8 bases and 1 base, there was a span of 14 bases. CDR3 size: 14 residues. CDR1 is MNHNY, CDR2 SVGAGI, per germline (reference sequence). The CDR3 is CASPSPGGNTEAFF. The CDR3, as DNA: TGTGCCAGCCCCTCTCCCGGCGGGAACACTGAAGCTTTCTTT.

The J gene is TRBJ1-5, the V gene TRBV28; D remains ambiguous. Germline CDR1 is MDHEN and CDR2 is SYDVKM. V gave up 6 bases and J gave up 6 bases, with 15 bases separating them. The CDR3 runs 14 residues. CDR3 region: CASSYKAVIQPQHF. As DNA, the CDR3 is TGTGCCAGCAGCTATAAGGCAGTTATTCAGCCCCAGCATTTT.

In nucleotides, the CDR3 is TGTGCCAGCAGTTTGAAGGGACTAGCGGGAGACCAAGAGACCCAGTACTTC. It codes for CASSLKGLAGDQETQYF. This rearrangement joins TRBV27 to TRBJ2-5; 14 bases line up with TRBD2. Germline V gives CDR1 MNHEY, CDR2 SMNVEV (reference sequence). CDR3 size: 17 residues. Trimming at V came to 3 bases and at J to 0 bases, leaving 3 bases not matched to a gene.

J is TRBJ2-1 and V is TRBV27; D possibly corresponds to TRBD2 (5 bases). CDR1 MNHEY and CDR2 SMNVEV come from the germline V gene (reference sequence). The CDR3 has 14 residues. Trimming cost V 4 bases and J 5 bases, with 12 bases left between them. Here the CDR3 reads CASSSYAGHNEQFF. In DNA form, the CDR3 reads TGTGCCAGCAGTTCGTACGCGGGCCACAATGAGCAGTTCTTC.

The genes are TRBV21-1 and TRBJ2-6. TRBV21-1 is annotated as a pseudogene. The CDR3 contains 18 residues. The CDR3 nucleotides are TGTGCCATGGAAGTTGAGTGGGGTTTCGTCTCTGGGGCCAACGTCCTGACTTTC. Protein sequence: CAMEVEWGFVSGANVLTF.

The genes are TRBV4-2 and TRBJ2-7; TRBD1 is a possible D gene (6 bases). Germline loops: CDR1 LGHNA, CDR2 YNFKEQ. This CDR3 region has 15 residues. V lost 4 bases, J lost 3 bases, and 16 bases lay in between. Written as DNA, the CDR3 is TGTGCCAGCAGCCCTTACAGGGCCGCAGGCTACGAGCAGTACTTC. It encodes CASSPYRAAGYEQYF.

The gene calls are TRBV28 and TRBJ1-3; D perhaps matches TRBD1 (6 bases). The CDR3 totals 18 residues. V was pared by 3 bases and J by 5 bases, with 23 bases between. Germline V gene sequence: CDR1 MDHEN, CDR2 SYDVKM. This chain's CDR3 is CASSFPPGHGYWRNTIYF. The DNA of the CDR3 is TGTGCCAGCAGTTTCCCTCCGGGACATGGATATTGGAGAAACACCATATATTTT.

This chain's CDR3 is CASSLSGTGGPEPQHF. DNA for the CDR3: TGTGCCAGCAGCTTGTCCGGGACAGGGGGCCCGGAGCCCCAGCATTTT. This chain joins TRBV11-2 and TRBJ1-5; 12 nucleotides match TRBD1. The CDR3 consists of 16 residues. The V segment lost 3 bases and the J segment 8 bases; nucleotides outside the gene matches: 8. Per the germline V gene, CDR1 is SGHAT and CDR2 is FQNNGV.

V and J are TRBV7-3 and TRBJ2-7; 8 bases are a match to TRBD2. J lost 0 bases, V lost 5 bases, and 6 bases had no gene match. Germline V gene lookup returns CDR1 SGHTA and CDR2 FQGTGA. The CDR3 covers 15 residues. The DNA of the CDR3 is TGTGCCAGCAGCCCCCCCGGGACTAGCTCCTACGAGCAGTACTTC. Translating it yields CASSPPGTSSYEQYF.

The chain has TRBV4-3 and TRBJ2-5; tentative D call: TRBD2 (5 bases). Trimming cost V 0 bases and J 4 bases, with 9 bases left between them. The CDR3 has 14 amino acids. The germline V gene encodes CDR1 LGHNA and CDR2 YSLEER. CDR3 loop: CASSQERAGETQYF. The DNA for the CDR3 is TGCGCCAGCAGCCAAGAGAGGGCAGGAGAGACCCAGTACTTC.

This rearrangement joins TRBV27 to TRBJ2-1; 10 bases are a match to TRBD2. This CDR3 has 15 amino acids. V dropped 2 bases and J dropped 8; count of bases not matched to a gene: 6. The germline CDR1 and CDR2 sequences are MNHEY and SMNVEV (reference sequence). CDR3 DNA sequence: TGTGCCAGCAGTTTAGTGGCTAGCGGGAGTGATGAGCAGTTCTTC. Translating it yields CASSLVASGSDEQFF.

The gene calls are TRBV5-1 and TRBJ2-3; possibly TRBD1 for D (5 bases). CDR3 length: 18 residues. Germline V gene lookup returns CDR1 SGHRS and CDR2 YFSETQ. Trimming stripped 0 bases from V and 10 bases from J, with 27 bases between. The CDR3 DNA follows: TGCGCCAGCAGCTTGGACCCACCTAATCTGGGGCGGCTCTACGCGCAGTATTTT. Its protein product is CASSLDPPNLGRLYAQYF.

This chain links TRBV7-9 with TRBJ2-1; D is uncertain. Germline V lookup: CDR1 SEHNR, CDR2 FQNEAQ (reference sequence). V lost 5 bases and J lost 7, with 12 bases in between. The CDR3 loop spans 13 amino acids. The CDR3 nucleotides read TGTGCCAGCAGCCCCAACGTAGAGAATGAGCAGTTCTTC. It codes for CASSPNVENEQFF.

V is TRBV27 and J is TRBJ2-1; D unresolved. Trimming removed 8 bases at V and 4 bases at J, with 15 bases between. The germline V gene encodes CDR1 MNHEY and CDR2 SMNVEV (reference sequence). The CDR3 loop spans 14 amino acids. For the CDR3, the DNA is TGTGCCAGCGGCGGTAGTACCCCTTACAATGAGCAGTTCTTC. This encodes CASGGSTPYNEQFF.

The rearrangement uses TRBV9 and TRBJ1-3; the D is unclear. Deletions cut 0 bases from V and 0 bases from J, with 13 bases between. From germline, CDR1 is SGDLS and CDR2 YYNGEE. This CDR3 has 17 amino acids. The CDR3 DNA sequence: TGTGCCAGCAGCGTAGAGAATTGGAGTGCCTCTGGAAACACCATATATTTT. Translation gives CASSVENWSASGNTIYF.

The chain uses TRBV7-6 and TRBJ1-2; 8 bases are shared with TRBD1. Germline trimming cut 5 bases from V and 4 bases from J; bases unmatched to any gene: 6. This CDR3 comprises 14 residues. Germline CDR1 and CDR2: SGHVS and FNYEAQ. This CDR3 reads CASSQGGQGYGYTF. CDR3 bases: TGTGCCAGCAGCCAAGGCGGACAGGGCTATGGCTACACCTTC.

The rearrangement uses TRBV4-1 and TRBJ2-7, with D possibly being TRBD1 (6 bases). The germline V gene has CDR1 MGHRA and CDR2 YSYEKL. CDR3 length: 15 residues. Trimming stripped 0 bases from V and 2 bases from J, with 11 bases between. In nucleotides, the CDR3 is TGCGCCAGCAGCCAAGATCCCCAGGGGACCTACGAGCAGTACTTC. Amino acid sequence: CASSQDPQGTYEQYF.

The chain is built from TRBV25-1 and TRBJ2-7; the D gene is possibly TRBD2 (6 bases). This CDR3 has 13 amino acids. Germline-derived CDR1 and CDR2 are MGHDK and SYGVNS. V gave up 9 bases and J gave up 3 bases, with 15 bases separating them. The CDR3 is CASAPMEGYEQYF. CDR3 DNA: TGTGCCAGTGCCCCGATGGAGGGCTACGAGCAGTACTTC.

The rearrangement links TRBV18 to TRBJ2-5, with D possibly being TRBD2 (6 bases). Germline CDR1 KGHSH, CDR2 LQKENI. V gave up 6 bases and J gave up 5 bases, with 16 bases separating them. The CDR3 spans 14 residues. The CDR3 DNA sequence: TGTGCCAGCTCCGTCGGAGGGAAGGGGGAGACCCAGTACTTC. It is translated as CASSVGGKGETQYF.

This chain connects TRBV27 to TRBJ2-7; D might be TRBD1 (6 bases). Between the trimmed V and J ends, which lost 5 bases and 3 bases, there was a span of 14 bases. The CDR3 extends over 14 amino acids. CDR1 is MNHEY, CDR2 SMNVEV, per germline (reference sequence). CDR3 DNA: TGTGCCAGCAGTCGGCCAGGGGCGGACTACGAGCAGTACTTC. This codes for CASSRPGADYEQYF.

Worth noting for this clone: Other DNA sequences in the sample encode the same CDR3. V and J are TRBV18 and TRBJ2-7; TRBD2 agrees at 8 bases. Per the germline V gene, CDR1 is KGHSH and CDR2 is LQKENI. Trimming took 3 bases from V and 2 from J; bases not matched to a gene: 3. The CDR3 has 14 amino acids. The DNA for the CDR3 is TGTGCCAGCTCACCTACTAGCGGACCCTACGAGCAGTACTTC. As protein: CASSPTSGPYEQYF.

In DNA form, the CDR3 reads TGTGCCAGCAGGGACGCAGGAGAAGTACCTTTCGGGCAGTACTTC. Amino acid sequence: CASRDAGEVPFGQYF. This chain joins TRBV6-5 and TRBJ2-7; D not resolved. V lost 6 bases and J lost 9, with 24 bases in between. CDR1 and CDR2 (germline): MNHEY, SVGAGI. There are 15 residues in the CDR3.

The chain joins TRBV11-2 to TRBJ2-1; D remains unclear. CDR1 and CDR2 (germline): SGHAT, FQNNGV. Trimming left V 4 bases short and J 0 bases short, with 13 bases between. The CDR3 length is 16 residues. This CDR3 is CASSSTVPSSYNEQFF. The CDR3 nucleotides are TGTGCCAGCAGCTCGACCGTACCGAGCTCCTACAATGAGCAGTTCTTC.

This sequence joins TRBV4-3 and TRBJ1-4; no firm D call. Per the germline V gene, CDR1 is LGHNA and CDR2 is YSLEER. V shed 4 bases and J shed 3 bases, with 18 bases lying between them. The CDR3 runs 17 residues. CDR3 in DNA: TGCGCCAGCAGCCCCGCGGCGGTTATGGTAGCTAATGAAAAACTGTTTTTT. This translates into CASSPAAVMVANEKLFF.

This clone was found a few times. This chain links TRBV27 with TRBJ1-5; 10 nucleotides agree with TRBD1. After removal of 6 bases from V and 11 bases from J, the junction contained 4 bases not matched to a gene. This CDR3 comprises 12 residues. The germline V gene encodes CDR1 MNHEY and CDR2 SMNVEV (reference sequence). In DNA, the CDR3 is TGTGCCAGCAGGGACAGGGGGTTAGCCCAGCATTTT. Protein product: CASRDRGLAQHF.

The chain carries TRBV27 and TRBJ2-7, with 10 bases fitting TRBD1. This CDR3 spans 14 amino acids. Germline V gene lookup returns CDR1 MNHEY and CDR2 SMNVEV (reference sequence). With V trimmed by 3 bases and J by 6 bases, 5 bases remained unmatched. This CDR3 reads CASSFSGQGIEQYF. CDR3 DNA: TGTGCCAGCAGTTTTTCGGGACAGGGGATCGAGCAGTACTTC.